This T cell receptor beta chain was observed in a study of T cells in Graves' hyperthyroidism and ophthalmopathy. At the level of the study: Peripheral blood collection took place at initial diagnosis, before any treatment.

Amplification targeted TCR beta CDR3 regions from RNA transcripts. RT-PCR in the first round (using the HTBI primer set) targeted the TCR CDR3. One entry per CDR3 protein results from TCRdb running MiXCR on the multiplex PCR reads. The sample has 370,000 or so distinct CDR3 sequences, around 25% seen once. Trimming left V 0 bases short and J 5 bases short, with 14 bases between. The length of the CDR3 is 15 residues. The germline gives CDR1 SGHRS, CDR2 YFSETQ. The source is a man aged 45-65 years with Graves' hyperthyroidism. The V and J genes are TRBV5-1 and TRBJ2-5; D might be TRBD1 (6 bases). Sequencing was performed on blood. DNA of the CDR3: TGCGCCAGCAGCTTGGAGGCAGGGGAACGGGAGACCCAGTACTTC. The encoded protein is CASSLEAGERETQYF.